The rows below give T cell receptor beta chains drawn from one sample of a study of OX40 agonist ivuxolimab in advanced cancers. Generated by immunoSEQ multiplex PCR, the TCRdb table keeps only in-frame clones and is missing some. The repertoire consists of about 110,000 clones, with 89% occurring once and the leading ten covering about 0.3%. Sequencing used CD4+ or CD8+ T cells sorted from blood, obtained in a trial of the OX40 agonist ivuxolimab. The receptors here all came from an adult with an advanced solid tumor such as melanoma, head and neck, liver or kidney cancer. Each CDR3 is given with its conserved first and last residue. The order of the fields is D gene, J gene, V gene, clone size, CDR3 protein, CDR3 DNA. The D gene is left open where the match is weak. Clone size is shown for a subset of rows, as once, few, many or a class of expanded clone.

- TRBJ1-3 TRBV7-2 - CASSFQGLRISGNTIYF TGTGCCAGCAGCTTCCAGGGCCTCAGAATCTCTGGAAACACCATATATTTT
- TRBJ2-5 TRBV5-6 - CASSTGRYQETQYF TGTGCCAGCAGCACGGGACGGTACCAAGAGACCCAGTACTTC
- TRBJ1-1 TRBV6-5 - CASSSLPTEDTEAFF TGTGCCAGCAGTTCACTCCCCACTGAGGACACTGAAGCTTTCTTT
TRBD1 TRBJ1-1 TRBV7-6 - CASSLNRDRAEAFF TGTGCCAGCAGCTTAAACCGGGACAGGGCTGAAGCTTTCTTT
- TRBJ2-7 TRBV11-2 - CASSLEGSGSYEQYF TGTGCCAGCAGCTTAGAGGGTTCGGGGTCCTACGAGCAGTACTTC
TRBD2 TRBJ2-5 TRBV7-9 - CASSLGRLAGEETQYF TGTGCCAGCAGCTTAGGCCGACTAGCGGGAGAAGAGACCCAGTACTTC
TRBD2 TRBJ2-3 TRBV7-2 once CASSLVAGKTDTQYF TGTGCCAGCAGCTTAGTAGCGGGAAAGACAGATACGCAGTATTTT
TRBD2 TRBJ2-7 TRBV11-1 once CASTLAGGTYEQYF TGTGCCAGCACCCTAGCGGGCGGAACCTACGAGCAGTACTTC
- TRBJ2-7 TRBV9 - CASTPGDRPTYEQYF TGTGCCAGCACCCCGGGGGATAGGCCCACCTACGAGCAGTACTTC
- TRBJ2-1 TRBV7-9 - CASSFSGRVVISNEQFF TGTGCCAGCAGCTTTTCGGGCCGAGTAGTCATTTCCAATGAGCAGTTCTTC
- TRBJ2-2 TRBV10-3 once CAISGSGGLNTGELFF TGTGCCATCAGCGGGTCTGGGGGTCTGAACACCGGGGAGCTGTTTTTT
TRBD1 TRBJ2-7 TRBV18 - CASSRIGTGESYEQYF TGTGCCAGCTCACGGATAGGGACAGGGGAATCCTACGAGCAGTACTTC
- TRBJ2-3 TRBV7-9 - CASSLEGDTQYF TGTGCCAGCAGCTTAGAGGGGGATACGCAGTATTTT
- TRBJ2-2 TRBV5-4 - CASSFGTTNTGELFF TGTGCCAGCAGTTTTGGGACAACGAACACCGGGGAGCTGTTTTTT
- TRBJ2-3 TRBV7-7 once CASSFSPTDTQYF TGTGCTAGCAGCTTTAGCCCCACAGATACGCAGTATTTT
- TRBJ2-7 TRBV11-2 - CASSPLAGKNYYEQYF TGTGCCAGCAGCCCCCTGGCAGGGAAAAACTACTACGAGCAGTACTTC
TRBD1 TRBJ1-5 TRBV5-4 - CASSIGTGYGPQHF TGTGCCAGCAGCATCGGGACAGGCTACGGGCCCCAGCATTTT
- TRBJ2-5 TRBV4-1 few CASSQDNEETQYF TGCGCCAGCAGCCAAGATAACGAGGAGACCCAGTACTTC
- TRBJ1-1 TRBV5-4 - CASSPLGARNTEAFF TGTGCCAGCAGCCCCTTAGGGGCGCGAAACACTGAAGCTTTCTTT
- TRBJ2-7 TRBV5-8 once CASSLVLTVAYEQYF TGTGCCAGCAGCTTGGTATTAACGGTCGCCTACGAGCAGTACTTC
- TRBJ1-1 TRBV6-5 - CASSSMEDTEAFF TGTGCCAGCAGTTCTATGGAGGACACTGAAGCTTTCTTT
TRBD2 TRBJ2-5 TRBV6-5 few CASSYLGLDQETQYF TGTGCCAGCAGTTACTTGGGACTAGATCAAGAGACCCAGTACTTC
- TRBJ1-2 TRBV7-2 - CASSSSRTTYYGYTF TGTGCCAGCAGCTCTTCGAGGACAACCTACTATGGCTACACCTTC
- TRBJ1-3 TRBV18 - CASSQGSANSGNTIYF TGTGCCAGCTCACAGGGAAGTGCCAACTCTGGAAACACCATATATTTT